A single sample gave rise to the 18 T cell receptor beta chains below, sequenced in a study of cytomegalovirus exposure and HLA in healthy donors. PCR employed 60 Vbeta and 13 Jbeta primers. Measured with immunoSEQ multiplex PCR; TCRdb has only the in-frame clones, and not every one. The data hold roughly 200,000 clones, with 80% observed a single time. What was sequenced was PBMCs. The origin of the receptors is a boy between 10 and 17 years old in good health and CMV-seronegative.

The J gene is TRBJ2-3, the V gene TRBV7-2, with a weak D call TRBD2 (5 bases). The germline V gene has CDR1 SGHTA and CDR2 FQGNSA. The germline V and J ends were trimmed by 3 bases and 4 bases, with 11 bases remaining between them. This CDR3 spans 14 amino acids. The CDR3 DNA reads TGTGCCAGCAGCTTGCTCCTTAGCGCAGATACGCAGTATTTT. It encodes CASSLLLSADTQYF.

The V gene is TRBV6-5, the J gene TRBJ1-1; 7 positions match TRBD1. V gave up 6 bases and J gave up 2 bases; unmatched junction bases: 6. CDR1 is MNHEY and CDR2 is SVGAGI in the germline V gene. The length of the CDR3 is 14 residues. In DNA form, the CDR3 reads TGTGCCAGCAGCAGGGACAGCCTCAACACTGAAGCTTTCTTT. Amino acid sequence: CASSRDSLNTEAFF.

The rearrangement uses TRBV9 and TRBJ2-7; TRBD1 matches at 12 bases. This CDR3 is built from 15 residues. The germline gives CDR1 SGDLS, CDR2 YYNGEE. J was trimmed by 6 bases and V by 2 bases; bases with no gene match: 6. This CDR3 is CASSVDGTGGGEQYF. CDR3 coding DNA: TGTGCCAGCAGCGTGGACGGGACAGGGGGCGGCGAGCAGTACTTC.

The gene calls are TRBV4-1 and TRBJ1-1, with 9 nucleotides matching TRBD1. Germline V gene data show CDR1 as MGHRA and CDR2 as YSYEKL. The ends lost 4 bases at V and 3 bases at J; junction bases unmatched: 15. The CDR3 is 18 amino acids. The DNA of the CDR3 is TGCGCCAGCAGCCGCAACCCTCAGAGGGACAGGGTCGACACTGAAGCTTTCTTT. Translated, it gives CASSRNPQRDRVDTEAFF.

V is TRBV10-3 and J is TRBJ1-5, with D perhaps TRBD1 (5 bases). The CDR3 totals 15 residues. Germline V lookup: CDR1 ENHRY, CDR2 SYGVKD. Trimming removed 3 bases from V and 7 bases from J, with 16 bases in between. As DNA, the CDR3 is TGTGCCATCAGTGAATACCCAGGGCCCAACCAGCCCCAGCATTTT. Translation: CAISEYPGPNQPQHF.

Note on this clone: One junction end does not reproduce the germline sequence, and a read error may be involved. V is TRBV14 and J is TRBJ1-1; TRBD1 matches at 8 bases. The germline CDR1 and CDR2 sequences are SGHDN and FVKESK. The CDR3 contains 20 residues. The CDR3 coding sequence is TGTGTCAGCAGCCCTCTTGATTATGATTGGACAGGGAGAGGGTACACTGAAGCTTTCTTT. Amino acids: CVSSPLDYDWTGRGYTEAFF. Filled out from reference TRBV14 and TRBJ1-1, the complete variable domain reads EAGVTQFPSHSVIEKGQTVTLRCDPISGHDNLYWYRRVMGKEIKFLLHFVKESKQDESGMPNNRFLAERTGGTYSTLKVQPAELEDSGVYFCVSSPLDYDWTGRGYTEAFFGQGTRLTVV.

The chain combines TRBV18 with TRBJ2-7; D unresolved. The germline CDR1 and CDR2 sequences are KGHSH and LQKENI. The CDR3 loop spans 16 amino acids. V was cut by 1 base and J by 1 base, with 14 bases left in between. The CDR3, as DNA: TGTGCCAGCTCACCACTGATCACTTCTGCGTCCTACGAGCAGTACTTC. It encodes CASSPLITSASYEQYF.

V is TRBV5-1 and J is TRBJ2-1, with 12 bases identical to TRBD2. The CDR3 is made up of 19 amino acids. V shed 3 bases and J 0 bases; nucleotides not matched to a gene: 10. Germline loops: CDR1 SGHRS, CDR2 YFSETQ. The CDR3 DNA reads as TGCGCCAGCAGCTACCTTCTAGCGGGGGGGAGGAGCTCCTACAATGAGCAGTTCTTC. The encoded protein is CASSYLLAGGRSSYNEQFF.

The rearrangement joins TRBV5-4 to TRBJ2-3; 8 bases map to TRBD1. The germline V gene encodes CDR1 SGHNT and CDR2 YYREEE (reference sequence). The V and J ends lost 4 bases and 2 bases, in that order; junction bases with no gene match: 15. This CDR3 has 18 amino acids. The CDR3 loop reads CASSLPWTGPPDTDTQYF. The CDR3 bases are TGTGCCAGCAGCCTGCCCTGGACAGGGCCTCCGGACACAGATACGCAGTATTTT.

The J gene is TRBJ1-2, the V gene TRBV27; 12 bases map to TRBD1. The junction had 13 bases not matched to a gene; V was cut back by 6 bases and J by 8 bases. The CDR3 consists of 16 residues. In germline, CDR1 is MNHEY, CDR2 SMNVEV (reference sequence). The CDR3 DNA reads TGTGCCAGCAGCTATTATGGGAGGGACAGGGGGCACGGCTACACCTTC. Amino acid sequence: CASSYYGRDRGHGYTF.

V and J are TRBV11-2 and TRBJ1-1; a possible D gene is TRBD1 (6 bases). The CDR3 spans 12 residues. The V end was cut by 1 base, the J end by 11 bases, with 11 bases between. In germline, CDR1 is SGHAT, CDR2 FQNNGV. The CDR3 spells CASSLAGAGAFF. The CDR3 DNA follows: TGTGCCAGCAGCTTAGCAGGGGCTGGGGCTTTCTTT. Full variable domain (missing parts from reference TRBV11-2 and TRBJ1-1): EAGVAQSPRYKIIEKRQSVAFWCNPISGHATLYWYQQILGQGPKLLIQFQNNGVVDDSQLPKDRFSAERLKGVDSTLKIQPAKLEDSAVYLCASSLAGAGAFFGQGTRLTVV.

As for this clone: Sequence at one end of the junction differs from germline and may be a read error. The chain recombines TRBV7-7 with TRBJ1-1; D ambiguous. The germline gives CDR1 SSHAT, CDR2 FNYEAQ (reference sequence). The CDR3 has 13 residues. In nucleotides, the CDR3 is TGTGCTAGCAGCCATGGTCCGGGCACTGAAGCTTTCTTT. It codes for CASSHGPGTEAFF.

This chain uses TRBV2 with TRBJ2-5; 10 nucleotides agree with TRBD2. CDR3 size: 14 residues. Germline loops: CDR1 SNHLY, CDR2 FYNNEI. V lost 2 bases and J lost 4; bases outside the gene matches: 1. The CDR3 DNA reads TGTGCCAGCAGTGAAAGACTAGCGGGAGAGACCCAGTACTTC. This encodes CASSERLAGETQYF.

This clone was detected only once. The DNA of the CDR3 is TGTGCCAGCAGCTTGGATGGGACAGGGTGGCGCGAGCAGTACTTC. Encoded protein: CASSLDGTGWREQYF. V usage is TRBV5-6 and J usage is TRBJ2-7; 9 bases are shared with TRBD1. The CDR3 is 15 residues long. Germline trimming cut 0 bases from V and 6 bases from J; bases unmatched to any gene: 7. Germline values: CDR1 SGHDT, CDR2 YYEEEE.

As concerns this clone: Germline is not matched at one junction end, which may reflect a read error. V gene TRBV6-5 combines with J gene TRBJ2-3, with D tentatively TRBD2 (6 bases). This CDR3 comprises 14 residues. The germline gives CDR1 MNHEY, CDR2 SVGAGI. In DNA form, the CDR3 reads TGTGCCAGCAGTCATCCAGAGTCTCCGGGACTGTGGAATTTT. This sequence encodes CASSHPESPGLWNF.

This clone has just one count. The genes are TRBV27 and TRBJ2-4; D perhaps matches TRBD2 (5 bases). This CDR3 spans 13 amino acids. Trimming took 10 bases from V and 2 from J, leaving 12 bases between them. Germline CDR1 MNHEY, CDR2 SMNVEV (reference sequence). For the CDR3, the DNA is TGTGCCATCCCTCGGGGTACCAAAAACATTCAGTACTTC. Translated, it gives CAIPRGTKNIQYF.

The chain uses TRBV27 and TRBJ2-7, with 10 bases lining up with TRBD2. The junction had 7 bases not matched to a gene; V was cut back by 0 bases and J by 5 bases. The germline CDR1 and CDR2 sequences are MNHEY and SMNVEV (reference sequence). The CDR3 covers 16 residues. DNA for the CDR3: TGTGCCAGCAGTTTATCCTTAGCGGGAGGAGGTAACGAGCAGTACTTC. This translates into CASSLSLAGGGNEQYF.

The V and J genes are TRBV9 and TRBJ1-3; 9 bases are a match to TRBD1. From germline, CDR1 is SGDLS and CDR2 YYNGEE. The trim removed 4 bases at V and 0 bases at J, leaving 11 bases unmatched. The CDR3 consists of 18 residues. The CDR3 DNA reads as TGTGCCAGCAGCCCCACACCGGGACAGGGACTCTCTGGAAACACCATATATTTT. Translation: CASSPTPGQGLSGNTIYF.